This T cell receptor beta chain was recovered during a study of CD8 T cells in ankylosing spondylitis. One entry per CDR3 protein, called by TCRdb with MiXCR from the 5' RACE reads. Among 240,000 or so distinct CDR3 sequences listed, about 10% were seen once. Study observations and caveats: Clones tied to disease were said to be significantly enriched in matched ankylosing spondylitis synovial fluid.

On this clonotype itself: Its target is not known.

Germline values: CDR1 MNHNS, CDR2 SASEGT. Trimming took off 6 bases at V and 1 base at J, with 18 bases between the two ends. The CDR3 has 16 amino acids. The chain carries TRBV6-1 and TRBJ1-1; D gene uncertain. The sequence was collected from a male donor with ankylosing spondylitis or in good health (not recorded which). Sample: blood, either unsorted or a sorted T cell fraction (not recorded which). The CDR3 bases are TGTGCCAGCAGCCCGGATCTTAGGCGGGGGAACACTGAAGCTTTCTTT. Encoded protein: CASSPDLRRGNTEAFF.